A single T cell receptor (beta chain) is shown here with its context. The antigen is undetermined. This specimen comes from a study of long-term antiretroviral therapy in people with HIV. General study results and limits: Transplant donor controls retained higher diversity, though diversity increased after ART. Across all time points, the repertoire was dominated by clones that expanded before ART.

Deletions cut 10 bases from V and 4 bases from J, with 14 bases between. Per germline, CDR1 ENHRY and CDR2 SYGVKD. This CDR3 is 12 amino acids long. At survey level, the immunoSEQ assay was run in its v3.0 version. Sequencing was performed with immunoSEQ multiplex PCR; in TCRdb, only in-frame clones are kept and a portion is missing. The sample carries more than 25,000 clones, more than 85% recorded once. Source: unsorted PBMCs, taken 2 years after starting antiretroviral therapy. This sequence joins TRBV10-3 and TRBJ2-7; TRBD2 might be the D (6 bases). The origin of this receptor is a man aged 50 to 59 with HIV. This chain's CDR3 is CATSPGSYEQYF. DNA for the CDR3: TGTGCCACATCTCCCGGGAGTTACGAGCAGTACTTC.